The 23 T cell receptor beta chains in this list originate from one sample, sequenced in a study of shared clonotypes between healthy human individuals. Libraries were prepared by immunoSEQ multiplex PCR; TCRdb keeps only in-frame clonotypes and omits some of them. The sample shows millions of clones, roughly nine tenths of them seen only once. Sequences were obtained from naive CD4+ T cells sorted from blood. Subset noted: CD45RA+ positively selected. All receptors derive from a man younger than 35 in good health.

V is TRBV5-1 and J is TRBJ2-5; 16 bases align to TRBD2. Germline V gene sequence: CDR1 SGHRS, CDR2 YFSETQ. This CDR3 spans 17 amino acids. V gave up 4 bases and J gave up 5 bases; unmatched junction bases: 8. The CDR3 here is CASSPPGLAGGPETQYF. The CDR3 region has the DNA TGCGCCAGCAGCCCGCCGGGACTAGCGGGGGGGCCGGAGACCCAGTACTTC.

The rearrangement uses TRBV6-5 and TRBJ1-1; TRBD1 aligns across 10 bases. CDR3 length equals 14 residues. Germline CDR1 MNHEY, CDR2 SVGAGI. The J segment lost 4 bases and the V segment lost 5 bases, leaving 4 bases of the junction unmatched. The CDR3 protein is CASSDGQGGTEAFF. The DNA for the CDR3 is TGTGCCAGCAGTGATGGACAGGGGGGCACTGAAGCTTTCTTT.

The chain carries TRBV30 and TRBJ2-7; D may be TRBD2 (5 bases). V shed 1 base and J shed 3 bases, with 13 bases lying between them. The length of the CDR3 is 14 residues. Germline values: CDR1 GTSNPN, CDR2 SVGIG (reference sequence). CDR3 bases: TGTGCCTGGAGTGGGCCTCCTCGGGGCTACGAGCAGTACTTC. Translating gives CAWSGPPRGYEQYF.

This clone was recorded a few times. This sample includes further DNA sequences coding for the same CDR3. The rearrangement uses TRBV30 and TRBJ1-4; a weak D match, TRBD1 (5 bases). Trimming cost V 4 bases and J 5 bases, with 11 bases left between them. Germline CDR1 GTSNPN, CDR2 SVGIG (reference sequence). The CDR3 spans 13 residues. CDR3 protein: CAWTGQGNEKLFF. DNA of the CDR3: TGTGCCTGGACGGGCCAGGGCAATGAAAAACTGTTTTTT.

The chain couples TRBV18 to TRBJ1-1; no definite D call. The CDR3 spans 15 residues. Germline CDR1 KGHSH, CDR2 LQKENI. Deletions cut 3 bases from V and 4 bases from J, with 15 bases between. This CDR3 reads CASSPAAGGGTEAFF. The CDR3 coding sequence is TGTGCCAGCTCACCGGCGGCGGGAGGTGGCACTGAAGCTTTCTTT.

The CDR3 DNA follows: TGTGCCAGCAGTTTAGAGGACAGGTTAAATGAAAAACTGTTTTTT. This sequence encodes CASSLEDRLNEKLFF. The chain recombines TRBV9 with TRBJ1-4; 7 nucleotides match TRBD1. The germline V gene has CDR1 SGDLS and CDR2 YYNGEE. The CDR3 spans 15 residues. Trimming at V came to 5 bases and at J to 5 bases, leaving 9 bases not matched to a gene.

The chain employs TRBV15 and TRBJ2-7; D may be TRBD2 (5 bases). V dropped 5 bases and J dropped 5 bases, with 19 bases sitting between them. This CDR3 spans 15 amino acids. Germline V CDR1 and CDR2: LNHNV, YYDKDF (reference sequence). CDR3 region: CATSDYKVGSDEQYF. The CDR3 DNA sequence: TGTGCCACCAGCGATTATAAGGTGGGGAGTGACGAGCAGTACTTC.

J is TRBJ2-3 and V is TRBV2, with D perhaps given as TRBD1 or TRBD2 (5 bases each). V lost 6 bases, J lost 3 bases, and 7 bases lay in between. The CDR3 totals 12 residues. The germline CDR1 and CDR2 sequences are SNHLY and FYNNEI. CDR3 amino acids: CASRGETDTQYF. CDR3 DNA sequence: TGTGCCAGCAGGGGGGAGACAGATACGCAGTATTTT.

This clone was observed a few times. The chain combines TRBV18 with TRBJ1-6, with no clear D. Germline loops: CDR1 KGHSH, CDR2 LQKENI. The CDR3 loop spans 12 amino acids. V shed 1 base and J shed 10 bases, with 5 bases lying between them. The CDR3 DNA follows: TGTGCCAGCTCACCACAGGGATCACCCCTCCACTTT. Its translation: CASSPQGSPLHF.

The chain carries TRBV11-2 and TRBJ1-6; 9 bases line up with TRBD1. Losses at the gene ends were 6 bases for V and 9 bases for J; bases not matched to a gene: 12. This CDR3 comprises 16 residues. Germline lookup yields CDR1 SGHAT and CDR2 FQNNGV. In DNA, the CDR3 is TGTGCCAGCAGACGAACCGGGACAGGGACCGGTTCACCCCTCCACTTT. This gives the protein CASRRTGTGTGSPLHF.

The chain is built from TRBV10-3 and TRBJ2-7; 10 bases map to TRBD2. Germline-derived CDR1 and CDR2 are ENHRY and SYGVKD. CDR3 length: 15 amino acids. The junction had 3 bases not matched to a gene; V was cut back by 3 bases and J by 1 base. This chain's CDR3 is CAISDSGGLSYEQYF. CDR3 nucleotide sequence: TGTGCCATCAGTGATAGCGGGGGGCTGTCCTACGAGCAGTACTTC.

V is TRBV5-4 and J is TRBJ1-1; D is unclear. The V gene's germline CDR1 is SGHNT and CDR2 YYREEE (reference sequence). V shed 1 base and J shed 3 bases, with 10 bases lying between them. The CDR3 is 14 amino acids. Here the CDR3 reads CASSLYGSYTEAFF. In DNA form, the CDR3 reads TGTGCCAGCAGCTTGTATGGGTCGTACACTGAAGCTTTCTTT.

V gene TRBV7-9 combines with J gene TRBJ1-5; 8 nucleotides match TRBD1. This CDR3 contains 16 residues. Germline assignment: CDR1 SEHNR and CDR2 FQNEAQ (reference sequence). Germline trimming cut 3 bases from V and 2 bases from J; bases unmatched to any gene: 6. In DNA form, the CDR3 reads TGTGCCAGCAGCTTGGGACAGGCCAAGGGCAATCAGCCCCAGCATTTT. Amino acid sequence: CASSLGQAKGNQPQHF. Using reference TRBV7-9 and TRBJ1-5 for the parts outside the CDR3, the full variable domain is DTGVSQNPRHKITKRGQNVTFRCDPISEHNRLYWYRQTLGQGPEFLTYFQNEAQLEKSRLLSDRFSAERPKGSFSTLEIQRTEQGDSAMYLCASSLGQAKGNQPQHFGDGTRLSIL.

This rearrangement joins TRBV4-1 to TRBJ2-1, with 14 bases matching TRBD2. J lost 6 bases, V lost 4 bases, and 2 bases had no gene match. The CDR3 consists of 15 residues. Germline V CDR1 and CDR2: MGHRA, YSYEKL. The CDR3 loop is CASSPGLAGVNEQFF. The CDR3 DNA reads as TGCGCCAGCAGCCCGGGACTAGCGGGGGTCAATGAGCAGTTCTTC.

The genes are TRBV7-9 and TRBJ2-7, with 7 bases fitting TRBD2. The CDR3 covers 14 residues. Germline V gene sequence: CDR1 SEHNR, CDR2 FQNEAQ (reference sequence). Trimming at V came to 1 base and at J to 3 bases, leaving 3 bases not matched to a gene. This chain's CDR3 is CASSLETGGYEQYF. The CDR3 nucleotides read TGTGCCAGCAGCTTAGAGACGGGAGGCTACGAGCAGTACTTC.

This chain joins TRBV29-1 and TRBJ2-7; TRBD2 agrees at 12 bases. Germline values: CDR1 SQVTM, CDR2 ANQGSEA. The CDR3 runs to 14 residues. After removal of 7 bases from V and 0 bases from J, the junction contained 4 bases not matched to a gene. As DNA, the CDR3 is TGCAGCGCCGGACTAGCGGGGTCCTCCTACGAGCAGTACTTC. This codes for CSAGLAGSSYEQYF.

The chain carries TRBV28 and TRBJ1-6, with D tentatively TRBD1 (5 bases). In germline, CDR1 is MDHEN, CDR2 SYDVKM. V was clipped by 6 bases and J by 6 bases, with 15 bases between them. This CDR3 has 15 residues. CDR3 sequence: CASSYPGGFNSPLHF. The CDR3 DNA follows: TGTGCCAGCAGCTATCCCGGGGGGTTTAATTCACCCCTCCACTTT.

J is TRBJ2-5 and V is TRBV2; D possibly matches TRBD1 or TRBD2 (5 bases each). CDR1 is SNHLY, CDR2 FYNNEI, per germline. The CDR3 covers 16 residues. V shed 4 bases and J shed 5 bases, with 20 bases lying between them. The CDR3 here is CASSVSGTEVRETQYF. DNA for the CDR3: TGTGCCAGCAGTGTATCCGGGACCGAAGTCCGGGAGACCCAGTACTTC.

For the CDR3, the DNA is TGTGCCAGCAGCGTAGCTGCTCTGGGCACTGAAGCTTTCTTT. This sequence encodes CASSVAALGTEAFF. The chain employs TRBV9 and TRBJ1-1, with D uncertain. V was pared by 0 bases and J by 4 bases, with 10 bases between. CDR3 length: 14 residues. CDR1 SGDLS and CDR2 YYNGEE come from the germline V gene.

On this clone itself: The sample holds other DNA sequences that translate to the same CDR3. This chain uses TRBV18 with TRBJ2-7, with D tentatively TRBD2 (6 bases). The germline V gene encodes CDR1 KGHSH and CDR2 LQKENI. The CDR3 runs 14 residues. V shed 6 bases and J shed 2 bases, with 14 bases lying between them. The CDR3 coding sequence is TGTGCCAGCTCCCCCGTGGAGGGCGCCTACGAGCAGTACTTC. Translation: CASSPVEGAYEQYF.

V is TRBV2 and J is TRBJ2-1; D might be TRBD1 or TRBD2, each matching 5 bases. CDR1 and CDR2 from the germline V gene are SNHLY and FYNNEI. The CDR3 runs to 15 residues. V shed 2 bases and J shed 10 bases, with 18 bases lying between them. CDR3 DNA sequence: TGTGCCAGCAGTGAATCCGGTGTTGGGGACCGGGAGCAGTTCTTC. Residues: CASSESGVGDREQFF.

V is TRBV10-3 and J is TRBJ1-5; 9 nucleotides align to TRBD1. Germline V gene sequence: CDR1 ENHRY, CDR2 SYGVKD. CDR3 size: 14 residues. Losses at the gene ends were 9 bases for V and 3 bases for J; bases not matched to a gene: 6. CDR3 region: CAIARDRDNQPQHF. CDR3 bases: TGTGCCATAGCTCGGGACAGGGACAATCAGCCCCAGCATTTT.

The chain has TRBV5-1 and TRBJ2-1; D unresolved. Germline assignment: CDR1 SGHRS and CDR2 YFSETQ. The CDR3 consists of 14 residues. Trimming cost V 0 bases and J 4 bases, with 8 bases left between them. In DNA form, the CDR3 reads TGCGCCAGCAGCTTGGAGTTCGGATACAATGAGCAGTTCTTC. Translating gives CASSLEFGYNEQFF.